The rows below give T cell receptor beta chains drawn from one sample of a study of Tregs in tolerant kidney transplant recipients. Measured with immunoSEQ multiplex PCR; TCRdb has only the in-frame clones, and not every one. The sample holds about 240,000 clones, approximately 83% seen once. The sample consisted of CD4+ T cells from blood. Receptors originate from a human donor in good health. Both conserved end residues are part of each CDR3. The D gene is left open where the match is weak. Part of the rows lack a size; the others show once, few, many or a class for expanded clones.

TRBD2	TRBJ2-3	few	TRBV7-3	CASSIGLAGNTDTQYF	TGTGCCAGCAGCATAGGACTAGCGGGAAACACAGATACGCAGTATTTT
TRBD2	TRBJ2-3	-	TRBV6-6	CASKKTSGSTDTQYF	TGTGCCAGCAAGAAGACTAGCGGGAGCACAGATACGCAGTATTTT
-	TRBJ2-1	once	TRBV29-1	CSVEESSYNEQFF	TGCAGCGTTGAGGAGAGCTCCTACAATGAGCAGTTCTTC
-	TRBJ1-3	-	TRBV13	CASSLAGSGNTIYF	TGTGCCAGCAGCTTAGCAGGCTCTGGAAACACCATATATTTT
-	TRBJ2-2	-	TRBV6-5	CASSWGKLRTGELFF	TGTGCCAGCAGTTGGGGAAAACTGAGGACCGGGGAGCTGTTTTTT
-	TRBJ2-3	once	TRBV7-9	CASSRLQASTDTQYF	TGTGCCAGCAGCCGTTTACAGGCTAGCACAGATACGCAGTATTTT
TRBD2	TRBJ2-5	-	TRBV27	CASRETKTSGMGETQYF	TGTGCCAGCCGCGAGACCAAGACTAGCGGGATGGGAGAGACCCAGTACTTC
-	TRBJ1-5	-	TRBV5-1	CASSSDGDSNQPQHF	TGCGCCAGCAGCTCGGACGGGGATAGCAATCAGCCCCAGCATTTT
-	TRBJ2-1	-	TRBV5-1	CASSLFRSYNEQFF	TGCGCCAGCAGCTTGTTCCGCTCCTACAATGAGCAGTTCTTC
-	TRBJ2-6	-	TRBV6-1	CASSERGTSGANVLTF	TGTGCCAGCAGTGAACGAGGGACCTCTGGGGCCAACGTCCTGACTTTC
TRBD1	TRBJ1-4	-	TRBV14	CASSRGITGGGNEKLFF	TGTGCCAGCAGCCGAGGAATTACAGGGGGCGGAAATGAAAAACTGTTTTTT
-	TRBJ2-5	-	TRBV7-6	CASSRPQETQYF	TGTGCCAGCAGCCGGCCACAAGAGACCCAGTACTTC
TRBD2	TRBJ2-1	-	TRBV4-2	CASSRAGLAPTNEQFF	TGTGCCAGCAGCCGAGCAGGACTAGCCCCAACGAATGAGCAGTTCTTC
-	TRBJ2-1	-	TRBV7-3	CASSSFQGEQFF	TGTGCCAGCAGCTCCTTCCAAGGCGAGCAGTTCTTC
-	TRBJ1-4	-	TRBV30	CAWSHQGSTNEKLFF	TGTGCCTGGAGCCATCAGGGTTCAACTAATGAAAAACTGTTTTTT
-	TRBJ1-1	once	TRBV5-1	CASSLVRGRDTEAFF	TGCGCCAGCAGCTTGGTTAGGGGAAGGGACACTGAAGCTTTCTTT
-	TRBJ2-5	-	TRBV27	CASSLGTEKAYAQYF	TGTGCCAGCAGTTTAGGAACAGAGAAGGCGTACGCCCAGTACTTC
-	TRBJ1-5	-	TRBV19	CASRGTPSGNQPQHF	TGTGCCAGTAGAGGGACCCCGTCAGGCAATCAGCCCCAGCATTTT
-	TRBJ1-2	-	TRBV2	CASTRANYGYTF	TGTGCCAGCACCAGAGCTAACTATGGCTACACCTTC
-	TRBJ1-2	-	TRBV7-8	CASSLVIGSTYGYTF	TGTGCCAGCAGCTTAGTGATCGGCAGCACCTATGGCTACACCTTC
TRBD2	TRBJ2-1	-	TRBV7-6	CASSLTGLAGANEQFF	TGTGCCAGCAGCTTGACGGGACTAGCGGGGGCTAATGAGCAGTTCTTC
-	TRBJ1-4	-	TRBV10-3	CAISEGLGKGGEKLFF	TGTGCCATCAGTGAAGGACTGGGTAAAGGGGGTGAAAAACTGTTTTTT
TRBD1	TRBJ2-5	-	TRBV19	CASSIDGTGVETQYF	TGTGCCAGTAGTATAGATGGGACAGGGGTAGAGACCCAGTACTTC
-	TRBJ2-3	-	TRBV7-8	CAISLGRQRLLTDTQYF	TGTGCCATCAGCTTAGGTAGACAACGCTTGCTAACAGATACGCAGTATTTT
-	TRBJ1-1	-	TRBV9	CASSVSYRDTNTEAFF	TGTGCCAGCAGCGTATCATACAGGGATACGAACACTGAAGCTTTCTTT
TRBD1	TRBJ1-3	-	TRBV19	CASNRGSSGNTIYF	TGTGCCAGTAACAGGGGTAGCTCTGGAAACACCATATATTTT
-	TRBJ1-5	-	TRBV6-1	CASTRGKGGQPQHF	TGTGCCAGCACCCGAGGGAAGGGCGGGCAGCCCCAGCATTTT
-	TRBJ1-6	-	TRBV18	CASSPQGSYNSPLHF	TGTGCCAGCTCGCCGCAAGGCTCCTATAATTCACCCCTCCACTTT
TRBD1	TRBJ1-2	-	TRBV6-1	CASSHRGKYYGYTF	TGTGCCAGCAGTCACAGGGGGAAATACTATGGCTACACCTTC
TRBD1	TRBJ1-2	-	TRBV5-1	CASSLVGQGISYGYTF	TGCGCCAGCAGCTTGGTTGGACAGGGAATTAGCTATGGCTACACCTTC
-	TRBJ2-1	-	TRBV10-1	CASSSYNEQFF	TGCGCCAGCAGTTCTTACAATGAGCAGTTCTTC
-	TRBJ1-1	-	TRBV18	CASSQSSNTEAFF	TGTGCCAGCTCACAATCCTCTAACACTGAAGCTTTCTTT
-	TRBJ1-4	-	TRBV5-1	CASRGSSSNEKLFF	TGCGCCAGCAGGGGGTCTTCTTCTAATGAAAAACTGTTTTTT
-	TRBJ2-5	few	TRBV12-5	CASGLWGRQETQYF	TGTGCTAGTGGTTTATGGGGGCGCCAAGAGACCCAGTACTTC
TRBD1	TRBJ1-5	-	TRBV9	CASSVGGGGQPQHF	TGTGCCAGCAGCGTAGGAGGGGGCGGTCAGCCCCAGCATTTT
TRBD2	TRBJ2-5	-	TRBV30	CAWSERGGPGETQYF	TGTGCCTGGAGTGAGCGGGGGGGCCCAGGGGAGACCCAGTACTTC
-	TRBJ2-1	-	TRBV2	CASSLEGTNYSEQFF	TGTGCCAGCAGTTTAGAGGGCACTAATTATAGTGAGCAGTTCTTC
-	TRBJ2-6	-	TRBV5-1	CASGYPMGSGANVLTF	TGCGCCAGCGGATACCCCATGGGGTCTGGGGCCAACGTCCTGACTTTC
-	TRBJ2-5	-	TRBV2	CASSGNSQETQYF	TGTGCCAGCAGTGGTAACAGCCAAGAGACCCAGTACTTC
-	TRBJ1-4	-	TRBV6-5	CASSYTGPRTNEKLFF	TGTGCCAGCAGTTACACAGGTCCAAGGACTAATGAAAAACTGTTTTTT
-	TRBJ1-1	-	TRBV6-1	CASSAGTTFTEAFF	TGTGCCAGCAGTGCTGGGACAACCTTCACTGAAGCTTTCTTT
-	TRBJ1-1	-	TRBV5-1	CASRGRGDTEAFF	TGCGCCAGCAGGGGCCGAGGGGACACTGAAGCTTTCTTT
-	TRBJ1-4	once	TRBV18	CASSPGPLGSYEKLFF	TGTGCCAGCTCACCAGGGCCGCTTGGGAGTTATGAAAAACTGTTTTTT
-	TRBJ2-5	-	TRBV29-1	CSAGDPVGTQYF	TGCAGCGCAGGAGACCCTGTAGGGACCCAGTACTTC
TRBD2	TRBJ2-7	-	TRBV19	CASSNERGSLSYEQYF	TGTGCCAGTAGTAACGAGCGGGGGTCCCTCTCCTACGAGCAGTACTTC
TRBD1	TRBJ2-5	-	TRBV5-4	CASSDPGARGETQYF	TGTGCCAGCTCCGACCCGGGTGCCAGGGGGGAGACCCAGTACTTC
TRBD2	TRBJ2-5	-	TRBV5-1	CASSLVGGPKETQYF	TGCGCCAGCAGCTTGGTGGGAGGGCCGAAAGAGACCCAGTACTTC